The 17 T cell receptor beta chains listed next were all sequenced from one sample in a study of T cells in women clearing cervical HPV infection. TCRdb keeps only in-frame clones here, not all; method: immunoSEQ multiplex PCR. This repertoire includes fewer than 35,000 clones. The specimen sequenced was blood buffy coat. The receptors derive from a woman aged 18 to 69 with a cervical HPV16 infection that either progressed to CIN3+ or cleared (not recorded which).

The CDR3 sequence is CSARITSSDTGELFF. CDR3 DNA, as far as it was read: TGCAGTGCTAGGATAACTAGTAGTGACACCGGGGAG. The rearrangement links TRBV20-1 to TRBJ2-2; maybe TRBD2 (5 bases). The observed sequence ends 3 residues before the CDR3 terminus, with the missing tail filled in from the germline J gene. Trimming took off 3 bases at V and 3 bases at J, with 14 bases between the two ends. This CDR3 spans 15 amino acids. Germline V CDR1 and CDR2: DFQATT, SNEGSKA (reference sequence).

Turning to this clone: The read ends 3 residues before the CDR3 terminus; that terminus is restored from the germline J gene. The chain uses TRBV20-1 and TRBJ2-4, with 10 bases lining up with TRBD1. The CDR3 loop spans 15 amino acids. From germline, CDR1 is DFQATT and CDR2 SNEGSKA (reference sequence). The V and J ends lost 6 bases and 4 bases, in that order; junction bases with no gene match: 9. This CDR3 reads CSARTDRGSKNIQYF. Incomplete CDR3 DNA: TGCAGTGCCAGAACGGACAGGGGGTCAAAAAACATT.

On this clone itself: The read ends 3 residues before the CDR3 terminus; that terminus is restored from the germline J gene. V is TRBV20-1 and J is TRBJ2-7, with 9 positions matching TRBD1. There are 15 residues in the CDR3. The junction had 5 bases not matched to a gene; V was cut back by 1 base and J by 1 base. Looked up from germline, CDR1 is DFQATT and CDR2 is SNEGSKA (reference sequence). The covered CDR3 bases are TGCAGTGCTAGAGTCCCGGGACAGGGTTCCTACGAG. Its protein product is CSARVPGQGSYE. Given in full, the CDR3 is CSARVPGQGSYEQYF.

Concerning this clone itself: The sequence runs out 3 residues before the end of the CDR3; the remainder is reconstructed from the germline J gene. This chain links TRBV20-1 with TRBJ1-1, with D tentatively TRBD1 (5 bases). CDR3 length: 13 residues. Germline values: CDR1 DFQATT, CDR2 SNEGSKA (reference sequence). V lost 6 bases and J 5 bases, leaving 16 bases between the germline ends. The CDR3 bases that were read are TGCAGTGCCTGGGGGGGGTCGAAAACTGAA. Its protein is CSAWGGSKTE. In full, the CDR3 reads CSAWGGSKTEAFF.

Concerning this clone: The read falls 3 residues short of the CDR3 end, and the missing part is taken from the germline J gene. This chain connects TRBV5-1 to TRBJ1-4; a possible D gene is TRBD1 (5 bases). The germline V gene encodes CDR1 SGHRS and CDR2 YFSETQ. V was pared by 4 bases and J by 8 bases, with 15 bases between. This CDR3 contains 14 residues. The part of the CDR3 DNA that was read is TGCGCCAGCAGCACGGGCCTAAAGGGGGAAAAA. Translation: CASSTGLKGEK. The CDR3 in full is CASSTGLKGEKLFF.

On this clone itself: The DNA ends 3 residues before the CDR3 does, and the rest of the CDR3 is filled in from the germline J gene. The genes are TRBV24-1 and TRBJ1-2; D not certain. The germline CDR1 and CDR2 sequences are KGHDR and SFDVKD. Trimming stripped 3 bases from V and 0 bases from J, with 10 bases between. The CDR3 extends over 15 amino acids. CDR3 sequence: CATSDGGVTNYGYTF. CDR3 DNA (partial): TGTGCCACCAGTGATGGCGGGGTTACTAACTATGGC.

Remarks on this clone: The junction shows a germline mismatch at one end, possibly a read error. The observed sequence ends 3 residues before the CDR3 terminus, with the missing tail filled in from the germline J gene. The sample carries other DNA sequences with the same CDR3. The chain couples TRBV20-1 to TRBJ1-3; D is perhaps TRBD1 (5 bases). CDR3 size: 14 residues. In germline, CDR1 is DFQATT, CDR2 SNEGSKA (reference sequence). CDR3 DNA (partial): TGCAGTGCTAGATACCAGGGAATTGGAAACACG. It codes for CSARYQGIGNT. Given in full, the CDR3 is CSARYQGIGNTIYF.

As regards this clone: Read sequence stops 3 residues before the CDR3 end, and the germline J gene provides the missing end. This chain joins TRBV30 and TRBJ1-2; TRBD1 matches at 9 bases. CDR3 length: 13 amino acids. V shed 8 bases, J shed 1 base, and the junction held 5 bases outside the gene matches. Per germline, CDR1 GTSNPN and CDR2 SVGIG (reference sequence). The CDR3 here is CAGMDRGNYGYTF. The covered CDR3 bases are TGTGCCGGAATGGACAGGGGTAACTATGGC.

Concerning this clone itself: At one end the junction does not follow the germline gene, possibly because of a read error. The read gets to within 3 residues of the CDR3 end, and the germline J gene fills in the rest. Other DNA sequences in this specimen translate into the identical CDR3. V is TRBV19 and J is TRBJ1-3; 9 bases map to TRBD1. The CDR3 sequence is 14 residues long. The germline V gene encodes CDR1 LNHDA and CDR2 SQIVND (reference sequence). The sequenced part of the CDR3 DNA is TGTGCCAGTAGTGCCCTGACAGGGGGAAACACA. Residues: CASSALTGGNT. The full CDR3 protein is CASSALTGGNTIYF.

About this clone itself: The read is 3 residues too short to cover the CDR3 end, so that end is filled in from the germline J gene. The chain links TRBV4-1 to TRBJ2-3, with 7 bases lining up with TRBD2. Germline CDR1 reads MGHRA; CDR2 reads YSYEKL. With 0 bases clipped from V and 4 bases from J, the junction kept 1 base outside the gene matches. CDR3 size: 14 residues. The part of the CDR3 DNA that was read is TGCGCCAGCAGCCAAGATCGGGGGGCAGATACG. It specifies CASSQDRGADT. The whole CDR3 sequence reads CASSQDRGADTQYF.

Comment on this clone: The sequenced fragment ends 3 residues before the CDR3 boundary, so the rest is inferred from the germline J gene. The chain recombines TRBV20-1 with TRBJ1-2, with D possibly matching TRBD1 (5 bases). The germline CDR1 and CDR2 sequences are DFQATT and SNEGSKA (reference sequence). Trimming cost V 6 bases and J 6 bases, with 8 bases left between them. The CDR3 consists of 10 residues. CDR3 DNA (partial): TGCAGTGCCTCGGGGGATGGC. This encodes CSASGDG. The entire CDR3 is CSASGDGYTF.

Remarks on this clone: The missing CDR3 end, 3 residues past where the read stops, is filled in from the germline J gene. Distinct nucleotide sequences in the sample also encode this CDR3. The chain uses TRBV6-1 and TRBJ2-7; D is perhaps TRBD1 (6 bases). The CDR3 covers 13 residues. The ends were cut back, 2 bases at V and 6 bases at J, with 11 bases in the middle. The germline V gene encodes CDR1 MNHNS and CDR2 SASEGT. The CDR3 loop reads CASSESYRVEQYF. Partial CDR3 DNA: TGTGCCAGCAGTGAAAGCTACAGGGTCGAG.

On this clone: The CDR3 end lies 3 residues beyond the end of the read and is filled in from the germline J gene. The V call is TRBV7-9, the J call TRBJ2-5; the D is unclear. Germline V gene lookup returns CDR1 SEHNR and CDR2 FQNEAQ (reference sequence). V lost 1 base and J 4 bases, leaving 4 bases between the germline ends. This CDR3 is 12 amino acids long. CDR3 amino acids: CASSLVRETQYF. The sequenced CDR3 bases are TGTGCCAGCAGCTTAGTCCGAGAGACC.

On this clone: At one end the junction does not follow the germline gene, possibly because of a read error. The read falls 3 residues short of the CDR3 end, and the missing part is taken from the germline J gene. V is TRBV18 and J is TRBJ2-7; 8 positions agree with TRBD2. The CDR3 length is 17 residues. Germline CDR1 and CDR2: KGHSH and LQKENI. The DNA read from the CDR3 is TGTGCCAGCGCACCCCCGAGTCCTTTGCGGGGGGACTACGAG. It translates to CASAPPSPLRGDYE. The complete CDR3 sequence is CASAPPSPLRGDYEQYF.

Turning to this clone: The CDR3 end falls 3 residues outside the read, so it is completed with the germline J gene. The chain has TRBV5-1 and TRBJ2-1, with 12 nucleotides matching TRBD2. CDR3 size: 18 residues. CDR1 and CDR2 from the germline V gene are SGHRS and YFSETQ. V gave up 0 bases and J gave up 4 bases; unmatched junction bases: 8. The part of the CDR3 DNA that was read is TGCGCCAGCAGCTTGGTGTCTAGCGGGGGGGCGAGATACAATGAG. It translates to CASSLVSSGGARYNE. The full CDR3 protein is CASSLVSSGGARYNEQFF.

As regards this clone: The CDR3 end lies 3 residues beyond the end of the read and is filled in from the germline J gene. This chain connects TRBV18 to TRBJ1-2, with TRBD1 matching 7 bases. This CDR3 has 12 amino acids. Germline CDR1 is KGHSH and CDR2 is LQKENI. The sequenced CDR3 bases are TGTGCCAGCTCACCAGGACAGGCGCCC. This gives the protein CASSPGQAP. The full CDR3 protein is CASSPGQAPYTF.

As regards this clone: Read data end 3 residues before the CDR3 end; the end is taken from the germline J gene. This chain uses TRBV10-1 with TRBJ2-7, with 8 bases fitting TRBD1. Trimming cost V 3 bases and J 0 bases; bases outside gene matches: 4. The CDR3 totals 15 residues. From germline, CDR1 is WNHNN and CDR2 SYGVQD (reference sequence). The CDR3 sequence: CASSDRDRYSYEQYF. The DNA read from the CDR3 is TGCGCCAGCAGTGACCGGGACAGGTACTCCTACGAG.